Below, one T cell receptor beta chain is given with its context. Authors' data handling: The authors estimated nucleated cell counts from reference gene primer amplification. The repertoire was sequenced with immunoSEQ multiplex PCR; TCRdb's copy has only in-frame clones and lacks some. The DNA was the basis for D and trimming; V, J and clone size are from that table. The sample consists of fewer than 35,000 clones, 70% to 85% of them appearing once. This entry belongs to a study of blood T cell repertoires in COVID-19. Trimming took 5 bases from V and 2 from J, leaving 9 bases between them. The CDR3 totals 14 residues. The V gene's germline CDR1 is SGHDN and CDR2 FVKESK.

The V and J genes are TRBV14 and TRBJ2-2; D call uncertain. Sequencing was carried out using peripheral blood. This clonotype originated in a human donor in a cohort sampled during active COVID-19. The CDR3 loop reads CASSKQYNTGELFF. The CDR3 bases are TGTGCCAGCAGCAAACAGTACAACACCGGGGAGCTGTTTTTT.